Presented here are 25 T cell receptor beta chains from one specimen sequenced in a study of T-cell reconstitution after alpha-beta-depleted transplantation in children. Unique molecular identifiers were incorporated when the TCRbeta library was constructed. TCRdb processed the PCR reads anew with MiXCR; each CDR3 protein has one entry. The repertoire holds hundreds of thousands of distinct CDR3 sequences, with more than 20% as singletons. This specimen was PBMCs, mostly from graft donor cells, taken 360 days after TCRalphabeta/CD19-depleted stem cell transplant. Receptors were obtained from a female patient aged 2 to 10 who had a stem cell transplant for congenital amegakaryocytic thrombocytopenia, so the T cells may come from the graft donor.

The sample holds one count of this clonotype. The chain couples TRBV30 to TRBJ2-5; no clear D gene. This CDR3 region has 13 residues. V lost 0 bases and J lost 0, with 5 bases in between. Germline CDR1 and CDR2: GTSNPN and SVGIG (reference sequence). The CDR3 protein is CAWSVQNQETQYF. The CDR3 region has the DNA TGTGCCTGGAGTGTTCAGAACCAAGAGACCCAGTACTTC.

The gene calls are TRBV4-1 and TRBJ1-2; D remains unclear. Germline V lookup: CDR1 MGHRA, CDR2 YSYEKL. The CDR3 is 15 residues long. Trimming shortened V by 1 base and J by 4 bases, and 13 bases separated the two germline ends. The CDR3 protein is CASSQGAGGLYGYTF. The DNA for the CDR3 is TGCGCCAGCAGCCAAGGGGCCGGCGGCCTCTATGGCTACACCTTC.

V usage is TRBV15 and J usage is TRBJ2-3, with D possibly TRBD1 on 5 matching bases. Germline assignment: CDR1 LNHNV and CDR2 YYDKDF (reference sequence). The CDR3 covers 13 residues. Trimming removed 0 bases at V and 11 bases at J, with 12 bases between. This CDR3 reads CATSRDRQGEQYF. In nucleotides, the CDR3 is TGTGCCACCAGCAGAGATAGGCAGGGTGAGCAGTATTTT.

In this sample, this clonotype turned up a few times. V gene TRBV2 combines with J gene TRBJ2-7, with a tentative D call TRBD2 (5 bases). Trimming took 4 bases from V and 1 from J, leaving 8 bases between them. Per the germline V gene, CDR1 is SNHLY and CDR2 is FYNNEI. The CDR3 sequence is 13 residues long. For the CDR3, the DNA is TGTGCCAGCAGTGGACGGAGGTCCTACGAGCAGTACTTC. Residues: CASSGRRSYEQYF.

The V gene is TRBV27, the J gene TRBJ1-1; weak D call: TRBD1 (5 bases). The CDR3 is made up of 14 amino acids. Trimming took off 6 bases at V and 1 base at J, with 12 bases between the two ends. Looked up from germline, CDR1 is MNHEY and CDR2 is SMNVEV (reference sequence). The CDR3 DNA follows: TGTGCCAGCAGGCGGGGGGAGAAGAACACTGAAGCTTTCTTT. Translation: CASRRGEKNTEAFF.

The CDR3 region has the DNA TGTGCCAGCAAGACAGGGGGCAAAGATACGCAGTATTTT. Its translation is CASKTGGKDTQYF. The chain has TRBV12-3 or TRBV12-4 and TRBJ2-3, with 10 bases lining up with TRBD1. The CDR3 sequence is 13 residues long. V dropped 7 bases and J dropped 5; count of bases not matched to a gene: 3.

This clonotype was seen only once. V and J are TRBV28 and TRBJ2-5; D not resolved. This CDR3 has 16 amino acids. Trimming left V 5 bases short and J 0 bases short, with 16 bases between. CDR1 and CDR2 (germline): MDHEN, SYDVKM. In nucleotides, the CDR3 is TGTGCCAGCAGTCCGCCCAGAAGTCAGTACCAAGAGACCCAGTACTTC. Amino acids: CASSPPRSQYQETQYF. The entire variable domain, with the rest obtained from reference TRBV28 and TRBJ2-5, is as follows: DVKVTQSSRYLVKRTGEKVFLECVQDMDHENMFWYRQDPGLGLRLIYFSYDVKMKEKGDIPEGYSVSREKKERFSLILESASTNQTSMYLCASSPPRSQYQETQYFGPGTRLLVL.

The gene calls are TRBV20-1 and TRBJ1-5; D gene unclear. Per germline, CDR1 DFQATT and CDR2 SNEGSKA (reference sequence). The CDR3 contains 14 residues. V was clipped by 1 base and J by 0 bases, with 7 bases between them. This chain's CDR3 is CSARGGDSNQPQHF. CDR3 bases: TGCAGTGCTAGAGGCGGGGATAGCAATCAGCCCCAGCATTTT.

V usage is TRBV4-3 and J usage is TRBJ2-3; D possibly matches TRBD1 or TRBD2 (6 bases each). The CDR3 runs 16 residues. Germline values: CDR1 LGHNA, CDR2 YSLEER. V gave up 0 bases and J gave up 5 bases, with 15 bases separating them. The CDR3 here is CASSQEGGSPGDTQYF. The CDR3 region has the DNA TGCGCCAGCAGCCAAGAAGGGGGGTCTCCCGGAGATACGCAGTATTTT.

V is TRBV7-8 and J is TRBJ2-7; 14 bases align to TRBD2. J lost 1 base, V lost 6 bases, and 8 bases had no gene match. Germline assignment: CDR1 SGHVS and CDR2 FQNEAQ. The CDR3 length is 17 residues. CDR3 bases: TGTGCCAGCAGTTCTCCGGGACTAGCGGGGGTTTCCTACGAGCAGTACTTC. Translation gives CASSSPGLAGVSYEQYF.

The V gene is TRBV12-3 or TRBV12-4, the J gene TRBJ2-2, with D perhaps given as TRBD1 or TRBD2 (6 bases each). The length of the CDR3 is 15 residues. The ends were cut back, 9 bases at V and 6 bases at J, with 20 bases in the middle. The DNA of the CDR3 is TGTGCCAGGGAAGGGGGGCAGGGGTGGGCCGGGGAGCTGTTTTTT. It encodes CAREGGQGWAGELFF.

This chain joins TRBV5-1 and TRBJ2-7; D is unresolved. The CDR3 runs 13 residues. Trimming removed 5 bases from V and 0 bases from J, with 9 bases in between. Germline assignment: CDR1 SGHRS and CDR2 YFSETQ. The CDR3 DNA is TGCGCCAGCAGGAATAAGGGCTCCTACGAGCAGTACTTC. The encoded protein is CASRNKGSYEQYF.

Of note for this clonotype: The conserved final phenylalanine or tryptophan is absent from the CDR3, which likely points to a read error. V and J are TRBV6-5 and TRBJ2-7; possible D gene TRBD2, 5 bases. CDR1 and CDR2 (germline): MNHEY, SVGAGI. The V end lost 8 bases, the J end lost 3 bases, and 11 bases lay between the germline ends. This CDR3 has 12 amino acids. The CDR3 loop reads CASVGLLYEQYY. The DNA for the CDR3 is TGTGCCAGCGTCGGACTGCTCTACGAGCAGTACTAC.

This clonotype was seen only a few times. The chain carries TRBV10-1 and TRBJ2-3, with D possibly called TRBD1 or TRBD2 (5 bases each). Germline CDR1 WNHNN, CDR2 SYGVQD (reference sequence). This CDR3 spans 15 amino acids. The ends were cut back, 7 bases at V and 2 bases at J, with 16 bases in the middle. The CDR3 loop is CASIFPGRPTDTQYF. In nucleotides, the CDR3 is TGCGCCAGCATCTTCCCGGGACGGCCCACAGATACGCAGTATTTT.

This clonotype was seen ten or more times. The chain is built from TRBV24-1 and TRBJ2-3; TRBD1 aligns across 7 bases. CDR1 is KGHDR, CDR2 SFDVKD, per germline. V trimming: 1 base; J trimming: 2 bases; junction bases outside the gene matches: 11. The CDR3 consists of 18 residues. As DNA, the CDR3 is TGTGCCACCAGTGATTTAGGGGTAACGACAGGGACCACAGATACGCAGTATTTT. It codes for CATSDLGVTTGTTDTQYF.

J is TRBJ1-1 and V is TRBV5-6, with D uncertain. The CDR3 is 15 residues long. Trimming stripped 5 bases from V and 0 bases from J, with 14 bases between. Germline values: CDR1 SGHDT, CDR2 YYEEEE. The CDR3 coding sequence is TGTGCCAGCAGACCTCCGGGTCCTATGAACACTGAAGCTTTCTTT. This sequence encodes CASRPPGPMNTEAFF.

The chain uses TRBV25-1 and TRBJ2-7; the match to TRBD2 covers 9 bases. Germline V gene sequence: CDR1 MGHDK, CDR2 SYGVNS. The J segment lost 0 bases and the V segment lost 9 bases, leaving 6 bases of the junction unmatched. This CDR3 has 14 residues. This CDR3 reads CASPHSGSSYEQYF. The CDR3 bases are TGTGCCAGTCCGCATAGCGGGAGCTCCTACGAGCAGTACTTC.

This clonotype appeared many times. The genes are TRBV12-3 or TRBV12-4 and TRBJ2-2; D is uncertain. Trimming shortened V by 6 bases and J by 7 bases, and 21 bases separated the two germline ends. The CDR3 covers 16 residues. The CDR3 here is CASSLPGGSYSGELFF. CDR3 nucleotides: TGTGCCAGCAGCTTGCCTGGCGGCAGCTATAGCGGGGAGCTGTTTTTT.

This clonotype was recorded a few times. This chain connects TRBV29-1 to TRBJ2-7; D remains ambiguous. Germline V gene data show CDR1 as SQVTM and CDR2 as ANQGSEA. This CDR3 contains 14 residues. Trimming removed 4 bases from V and 2 bases from J, with 15 bases in between. CDR3 residues: CSVVIPSQTYEQYF. DNA of the CDR3: TGCAGCGTTGTGATTCCGTCACAAACCTACGAGCAGTACTTC.

The CDR3 coding sequence is TGTGCCAGTAGTATACCGGGGTTTAGTGAGCAGTTCTTC. Its translation is CASSIPGFSEQFF. The chain is built from TRBV19 and TRBJ2-1; D perhaps matches TRBD2 (5 bases). V was pared by 2 bases and J by 9 bases, with 11 bases between. This CDR3 comprises 13 residues. Per the germline V gene, CDR1 is LNHDA and CDR2 is SQIVND (reference sequence).

The rearrangement uses TRBV6-5 and TRBJ1-2, with D possibly TRBD1 on 5 matching bases. The CDR3 runs to 14 residues. The V end was cut by 0 bases, the J end by 3 bases, with 8 bases between. Germline lookup yields CDR1 MNHEY and CDR2 SVGAGI. CDR3 protein: CASSYSGGDYGYTF. As DNA, the CDR3 is TGTGCCAGCAGTTACTCGGGAGGGGACTATGGCTACACCTTC.

The chain recombines TRBV3-1 with TRBJ2-3; D not resolved. CDR1 is LGHDT, CDR2 YNNKEL, per germline (reference sequence). The CDR3 sequence is 13 residues long. V was pared by 0 bases and J by 8 bases, with 9 bases between. CDR3 residues: CASSQDRRGTQYF. The CDR3 DNA sequence: TGTGCCAGCAGCCAAGATCGCAGAGGTACGCAGTATTTT.

The CDR3 sequence is CATSDTVGTGGGQETQYF. The CDR3 nucleotides read TGTGCCACCAGTGACACTGTTGGGACAGGGGGCGGACAAGAGACCCAGTACTTC. V is TRBV24-1 and J is TRBJ2-5; 12 nucleotides agree with TRBD1. The ends lost 4 bases at V and 2 bases at J; junction bases unmatched: 10. Germline V lookup: CDR1 KGHDR, CDR2 SFDVKD. The CDR3 runs 18 residues.

The chain couples TRBV5-1 to TRBJ2-1; 8 nucleotides line up with TRBD1. CDR1 SGHRS and CDR2 YFSETQ come from the germline V gene. There are 14 residues in the CDR3. Losses at the gene ends were 0 bases for V and 6 bases for J; bases not matched to a gene: 2. CDR3 protein: CASSLGTGLNEQFF. CDR3 nucleotide sequence: TGCGCCAGCAGCTTGGGGACAGGGCTCAATGAGCAGTTCTTC.

CDR3 DNA sequence: TGTGCCAGCAGTTTAAAAACAGTCCATGAGCAGTTCTTC. Its translation is CASSLKTVHEQFF. V is TRBV27 and J is TRBJ2-1; D unclear. This CDR3 contains 13 residues. CDR1 is MNHEY, CDR2 SMNVEV, per germline (reference sequence). Trimming removed 2 bases at V and 8 bases at J, with 10 bases between.